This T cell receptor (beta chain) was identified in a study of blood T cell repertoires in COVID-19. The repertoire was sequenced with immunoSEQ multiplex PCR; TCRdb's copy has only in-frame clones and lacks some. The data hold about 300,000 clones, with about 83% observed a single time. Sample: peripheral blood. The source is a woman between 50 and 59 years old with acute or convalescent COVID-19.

CDR3 bases: TGTGCCAGTAAAGGACTAGCGGGAGTGGCCACCGGGGAGCTGTTTTTT. Its translation: CASKGLAGVATGELFF. This chain links TRBV19 with TRBJ2-2, with 13 bases fitting TRBD2. V lost 7 bases and J lost 4; bases outside the gene matches: 6. This CDR3 is 16 amino acids long. Germline V gene sequence: CDR1 LNHDA, CDR2 SQIVND (reference sequence). The full variable domain, with the rest looked up from reference TRBV19 and TRBJ2-2, is DGGITQSPKYLFRKEGQNVTLSCEQNLNHDAMYWYRQDPGQGLRLIYYSQIVNDFQKGDIAEGYSVSREKKESFPLTVTSAQKNPTAFYLCASKGLAGVATGELFFGEGSRLTVL.